This TCR beta chain was recorded in a study of control samples from healthy donors and cancer patients. Libraries were prepared by immunoSEQ multiplex PCR; TCRdb keeps only in-frame clonotypes and omits some of them. Of some 140,000 clones listed, just under 90% are singletons. CDR3 length: 14 amino acids. The germline gives CDR1 SGHNT, CDR2 YENEEA. V gave up 2 bases and J gave up 12 bases, with 17 bases separating them. V gene TRBV11-3 combines with J gene TRBJ2-1; tentative D call: TRBD1 (6 bases). This TCR came from a man aged 45-65 years with head and neck cancer. The sample taken for sequencing was PBMCs. The CDR3 nucleotides are TGTGCCAGCAGCTTAACCCGAGCGACAGGAGGGCAGTTCTTC. Translated: CASSLTRATGGQFF.